A single sample is the source of the 2 T cell receptor beta chains below, sequenced in a study of radiation and T cells in renal cell carcinoma. TCRdb's table, derived via immunoSEQ multiplex PCR, lists solely in-frame clones and lacks some. The top ten hold approximately 6% of the sample, which has 120,000 or so clones, more than 75% seen once. Time point indicated: blood 2 weeks post-SBRT. Treatment noted: 15 Gy SBRT to primary tumor, nephrectomy 4 weeks later. Material: blood, obtained from a patient whose treatment included radiotherapy and nephrectomy. The receptor set was obtained from a woman aged 70-85 years with renal cell carcinoma.

This chain connects TRBV9 to TRBJ2-5; 8 nucleotides align to TRBD1. Germline assignment: CDR1 SGDLS and CDR2 YYNGEE. The junction had 15 bases not matched to a gene; V was cut back by 4 bases and J by 1 base. The CDR3 loop spans 18 amino acids. The CDR3 DNA follows: TGTGCCAGCAGCCCAGGGAGAAAACAGGGGGGCATCCAAGAGACCCAGTACTTC. Translating gives CASSPGRKQGGIQETQYF.

The chain has TRBV30 and TRBJ1-4; no definite D call. The germline V gene has CDR1 GTSNPN and CDR2 SVGIG (reference sequence). The CDR3 spans 15 residues. V was clipped by 5 bases and J by 5 bases, with 18 bases between them. The CDR3 DNA sequence: TGTGCCTGGCGCGGGTGGATCTTAGGAAATGAAAAACTGTTTTTT. Protein sequence: CAWRGWILGNEKLFF.